This TCR beta chain stems from a study of graft-versus-host responses after intestinal transplantation. Study-level background: Every recipient underwent anti-thymocyte globulin induction, then tacrolimus and steroids for roughly 3 years. Study-wide results and limits: GvH clones appeared in recipient marrow, some first in ileum or blood. When patients had graft-donor T cell macrochimerism, their allografts held high graft-versus-host to host-versus-graft clonal ratios. After transplant, early declines in HvG clones were associated with peak levels of circulating GvH clones.

On this clone itself: No antigen is known for it.

This table comes from immunoSEQ multiplex PCR, and its TCRdb copy is limited to in-frame clones, with some not included. Of under 90,000 clones in the sample, under 95% were seen once. This TCR derives from a human donor who was the organ donor for an intestinal transplant. Sequences were derived from unstimulated CD4+ T cells sorted from spleen or lymph node cells, sampled before transplant.

The CDR3 reads CATQGGIEYNEQFF. In nucleotides, the CDR3 is TGTGCCACCCAAGGGGGAATAGAGTACAATGAGCAGTTCTTC. The chain uses TRBV6-1 and TRBJ2-1; weak D call: TRBD1 (6 bases). The ends were cut back, 10 bases at V and 4 bases at J, with 17 bases in the middle. The CDR3 covers 14 residues. CDR1 and CDR2 (germline): MNHNS, SASEGT.